This is a list of T cell receptor beta chains from one sample in a study of OX40 agonist ivuxolimab in advanced cancers. Repertoires were generated with immunoSEQ multiplex PCR, while TCRdb's copy carries only in-frame clones and drops some. The table has more than 80,000 clones, about 91% seen once; the top ten hold roughly 0.33%. The specimen comprised CD4+ or CD8+ T cells sorted from blood, sampled in a trial of the OX40 agonist ivuxolimab. These receptor sequences come from an adult with an advanced solid tumor such as melanoma, head and neck, liver or kidney cancer. CDR3s include the opening cysteine and the closing phenylalanine or tryptophan. D genes are given only for firm matches. Clone size is not always given. Where it is, it says once, few, many or a class for expanded clones.

j_call,d_call,v_call,clone_size,cdr3_aa,cdr3_nt
TRBJ2-1,-,TRBV6-5,-,CASSSRPRRSYNEQFF,TGTGCCAGCAGTTCCCGCCCGCGGCGATCCTACAATGAGCAGTTCTTC
TRBJ2-2,TRBD2,TRBV15,-,CATSRVVNGRAGELFF,TGTGCCACCAGCAGAGTGGTGAACGGGAGGGCCGGGGAGCTGTTTTTT
TRBJ2-7,-,TRBV7-8,-,CASSSASGYEQYF,TGTGCCAGCAGCTCCGCCTCAGGCTACGAGCAGTACTTC
TRBJ2-1,TRBD1,TRBV7-2,-,CASSLAGTGPYEQFF,TGTGCCAGCAGCTTAGCCGGGACAGGGCCCTATGAGCAGTTCTTC
TRBJ2-2,-,TRBV19,-,CASSIYTGELFF,TGTGCCAGTAGTATTTACACCGGGGAGCTGTTTTTT
TRBJ2-7,TRBD2,TRBV11-1,-,CASRFSGRGGEQYF,TGTGCCAGCAGGTTTAGCGGGAGGGGCGGCGAGCAGTACTTC
TRBJ1-6,-,TRBV11-3,once,CASSLHVNSPLHF,TGTGCCAGCAGCCTTCACGTGAATTCACCCCTCCACTTT
TRBJ2-2,-,TRBV7-9,-,CASSLGALRAETGELFF,TGTGCCAGCAGTTTAGGGGCGCTCCGGGCAGAGACCGGGGAGCTGTTTTTT
TRBJ2-3,-,TRBV5-8,-,CASSSDYVNTQYF,TGTGCCAGCAGCTCTGACTACGTCAATACGCAGTATTTT
TRBJ2-7,-,TRBV27,-,CASSLTVISYEQYF,TGTGCCAGCAGCCTGACAGTGATCTCCTACGAGCAGTACTTC
TRBJ2-7,-,TRBV7-2,-,CASSDRLGYEQYF,TGTGCCAGCAGCGATCGACTAGGCTACGAGCAGTACTTC
TRBJ2-2,-,TRBV4-3,-,CASSQGLGFGAGELFF,TGCGCCAGCAGTCAAGGTTTGGGTTTTGGCGCCGGGGAGCTGTTTTTT
TRBJ1-4,TRBD1,TRBV6-5,once,CASRGLGQGNEKLFF,TGTGCCAGCAGGGGCTTGGGACAGGGTAATGAAAAACTGTTTTTT
TRBJ2-7,-,TRBV27,-,CASSRHLAVLGSYEQYF,TGTGCCAGCAGTAGACATCTAGCCGTCCTGGGTTCCTACGAGCAGTACTTC
TRBJ2-7,-,TRBV19,-,CASSMLGAHEQYF,TGTGCCAGTAGTATGTTGGGGGCCCACGAGCAGTACTTC
TRBJ1-6,-,TRBV16,-,CASSSQGEGSPLHF,TGTGCCAGCAGCTCTCAGGGAGAGGGCTCACCCCTCCACTTT
TRBJ1-5,-,TRBV28,-,CATNRATRPQHF,TGTGCTACTAACAGGGCGACTAGGCCCCAGCATTTT
TRBJ1-3,-,TRBV7-3,-,CASSLNQGPGNTIYF,TGTGCCAGCAGCTTAAATCAGGGCCCTGGAAACACCATATATTTT
TRBJ2-7,TRBD1,TRBV11-2,-,CASSRGTGGSYEQYF,TGTGCCAGCAGCAGAGGGACAGGGGGCTCCTACGAGCAGTACTTC
TRBJ2-7,-,TRBV19,-,CASSTSGLPGEQYF,TGTGCCAGTAGTACCTCGGGACTTCCTGGCGAGCAGTACTTC
TRBJ2-3,-,TRBV11-2,-,CASSPGRIHTQYF,TGTGCCAGCAGCCCCGGTCGGATCCATACGCAGTATTTT
TRBJ1-5,TRBD1,TRBV28,once,CASSSTGGGNQPQHF,TGTGCCAGCAGTTCTACAGGGGGGGGCAATCAGCCCCAGCATTTT
TRBJ2-7,TRBD1,TRBV11-1,-,CASSSQTGGPYEQYF,TGTGCCAGCAGCTCCCAGACAGGGGGCCCTTACGAGCAGTACTTC
TRBJ1-5,TRBD1,TRBV28,-,CASRPIRETGHQPQHF,TGTGCCAGCAGACCCATAAGGGAGACAGGGCATCAGCCCCAGCATTTT
TRBJ2-4,TRBD2,TRBV19,-,CASREAGTNKNIQYF,TGTGCCAGTAGGGAAGCGGGAACGAACAAAAACATTCAGTACTTC
TRBJ2-1,-,TRBV6-1,-,CASGRYNEQFF,TGTGCCAGCGGGAGGTACAATGAGCAGTTCTTC
TRBJ2-7,-,TRBV28,-,CASSNPRAGFIYEQYF,TGTGCCAGCAGTAATCCGAGAGCGGGCTTCATCTACGAGCAGTACTTC